These T cell receptor beta chains were read from a single sample in a study of pediatric ulcerative colitis. TCRdb keeps only in-frame clones here, not all; method: immunoSEQ multiplex PCR. The sample includes about 32,000 clones, around 80% seen only once; the top ten take around 4.3%. The source material was blood. The receptor set was obtained from a boy aged 10-17 years with severe ulcerative colitis. Each CDR3 is given with its conserved first and last residue. A D gene is named only where the DNA matches it firmly. The size entry is marked missing in some rows and otherwise reads once, few, many or a size class.

V,J,D,size,CDR3,DNA
TRBV6-6,TRBJ2-5,TRBD2,.,CASSQGLAGGQETQYF,TGTGCCAGCAGTCAGGGACTAGCGGGAGGACAAGAGACCCAGTACTTC
TRBV5-5,TRBJ1-1,.,few,CASSFSEVGHTEAFF,TGTGCCAGCAGCTTCTCCGAGGTGGGGCACACTGAAGCTTTCTTT
TRBV30,TRBJ1-2,TRBD1,.,CAWSQDRGDGYTF,TGTGCCTGGAGCCAAGACAGGGGGGATGGCTACACCTTC
TRBV29-1,TRBJ1-1,.,.,CSGKKAVNTEAFF,TGCAGCGGTAAGAAGGCAGTCAACACTGAAGCTTTCTTT
TRBV30,TRBJ1-3,.,.,CAWSVHPGGGSSGNTIYF,TGTGCCTGGAGTGTCCACCCGGGGGGTGGGAGCTCTGGAAACACCATATATTTT
TRBV6-6,TRBJ2-5,.,.,CASSYRVGAQETQYF,TGTGCCAGCAGTTACAGGGTAGGGGCCCAAGAGACCCAGTACTTC
TRBV6-6,TRBJ1-6,.,.,CASGTEGSYNSPLHF,TGTGCCAGCGGCACAGAGGGATCCTATAATTCACCCCTCCACTTT
TRBV9,TRBJ2-7,.,.,CASSIGTGPYEQYF,TGTGCCAGCAGCATTGGGACGGGTCCCTACGAGCAGTACTTC
TRBV30,TRBJ1-3,TRBD1,.,CAWTGKGTGVFSGNTIYF,TGTGCCTGGACGGGAAAAGGGACAGGAGTTTTCTCTGGAAACACCATATATTTT
TRBV7-6,TRBJ1-2,.,once,CASSLGQGGYGYTF,TGTGCCAGCAGCTTAGGGCAGGGAGGCTATGGCTACACCTTC
TRBV7-8,TRBJ1-1,.,.,CASSPRTATEAFF,TGTGCCAGCAGCCCCCGGACAGCCACTGAAGCTTTCTTT
TRBV5-1,TRBJ1-2,TRBD1,.,CASSGWDSPANYGYTF,TGCGCCAGCAGCGGATGGGACAGTCCAGCTAACTATGGCTACACCTTC
TRBV6-1,TRBJ1-2,.,.,CASSEPAYTF,TGTGCCAGCAGTGAACCGGCCTACACCTTC
TRBV7-9,TRBJ1-4,.,once,CASSLDLSTNEKLFF,TGTGCCAGCAGCCTGGACTTGTCAACTAATGAAAAACTGTTTTTT
TRBV13,TRBJ2-5,TRBD2,.,CASSLGPGERLAGGRTQYF,TGTGCCAGCAGCTTAGGGCCTGGCGAGCGACTAGCGGGGGGGCGGACCCAGTACTTC
TRBV7-9,TRBJ1-1,.,.,CASSLGQGNTEAFF,TGTGCCAGCAGCTTAGGGCAGGGGAACACTGAAGCTTTCTTT
TRBV15,TRBJ1-4,.,.,CATSSYRAGDEKLFF,TGTGCCACCAGCAGCTACAGGGCGGGGGATGAAAAACTGTTTTTT
TRBV5-5,TRBJ1-4,.,.,CASSYGLNEKLFF,TGTGCCAGCAGCTATGGACTTAATGAAAAACTGTTTTTT
TRBV4-1,TRBJ1-1,.,once,CASTRGQNTEAFF,TGCGCCAGCACCAGGGGCCAGAACACTGAAGCTTTCTTT
TRBV29-1,TRBJ2-1,TRBD2,.,CSLLAGNYNEQFF,TGCAGCCTACTAGCGGGTAACTACAATGAGCAGTTCTTC
TRBV7-9,TRBJ1-2,.,.,CASSPGGGFYGYTF,TGTGCCAGCAGCCCCGGCGGGGGGTTCTATGGCTACACCTTC
TRBV30,TRBJ2-1,TRBD2,.,CAWAGVSYNEQFF,TGTGCCTGGGCGGGGGTCTCCTACAATGAGCAGTTCTTC
TRBV15,TRBJ2-5,TRBD2,.,CATSRDLGLAGQTQYF,TGTGCCACCAGCAGAGATCTTGGACTAGCGGGACAGACCCAGTACTTC
TRBV6-5,TRBJ1-1,.,.,CASSYSGVEAFF,TGTGCCAGCAGTTACTCGGGGGTTGAAGCTTTCTTT
TRBV4-1,TRBJ1-1,.,.,CASSPGTMNTEAFF,TGCGCCAGCAGTCCGGGGACTATGAACACTGAAGCTTTCTTT
TRBV9,TRBJ2-1,.,.,CASSPEVEDSSYNEQFF,TGTGCCAGCAGCCCCGAGGTTGAGGATAGCTCCTACAATGAGCAGTTCTTC
TRBV19,TRBJ1-1,.,few,CASSIDRRVGTEAFF,TGTGCCAGTAGTATAGATCGCCGGGTGGGCACTGAAGCTTTCTTT
TRBV27,TRBJ1-1,.,few,CASSGTGSEAFF,TGTGCCAGCAGTGGGACCGGGAGCGAAGCTTTCTTT
TRBV2,TRBJ1-5,TRBD1,.,CASTKDRGVGNQPQHF,TGTGCCAGCACCAAAGACAGGGGGGTCGGCAATCAGCCCCAGCATTTT
TRBV20-1,TRBJ1-1,.,.,CSAISNTEAFF,TGCAGTGCTATCTCGAACACTGAAGCTTTCTTT
TRBV4-1,TRBJ1-1,.,.,CASSRLGLRDRGNEAFF,TGCGCCAGCAGCCGCCTAGGCCTCCGGGACCGGGGGAATGAAGCTTTCTTT
TRBV5-4,TRBJ1-1,.,.,CASSLAPRLNTEAFF,TGTGCCAGCAGCTTGGCTCCACGGCTGAACACTGAAGCTTTCTTT
TRBV11-2,TRBJ2-4,.,.,CASSAGVAGDKNIQYF,TGTGCCAGCAGCGCAGGGGTAGCGGGTGATAAAAACATTCAGTACTTC
TRBV19,TRBJ1-1,TRBD1,.,CASSNRDRGLQDTEAFF,TGTGCCAGTAGTAACCGGGACAGGGGGCTGCAAGACACTGAAGCTTTCTTT
TRBV19,TRBJ2-7,TRBD1,.,CASSIGRRGQGHYEQYF,TGTGCCAGTAGTATAGGTCGGAGGGGACAGGGGCACTACGAGCAGTACTTC
TRBV29-1,TRBJ1-3,.,.,CSVDGPARHFSGNTIYF,TGCAGCGTTGATGGACCCGCCAGGCATTTCTCTGGAAACACCATATATTTT
TRBV13,TRBJ2-1,.,.,CASSSAAGYNEQFF,TGTGCCAGCAGCTCAGCCGCAGGGTACAATGAGCAGTTCTTC
TRBV11-2,TRBJ2-5,TRBD1,.,CASSLAMTGTGGETQYF,TGTGCCAGCAGCTTAGCGATGACCGGGACAGGGGGGGAGACCCAGTACTTC
TRBV30,TRBJ1-5,.,.,CAWSVHSGWNQPQHF,TGTGCCTGGAGTGTACATTCAGGGTGGAATCAGCCCCAGCATTTT
TRBV19,TRBJ1-1,TRBD1,.,CASSIALNRGNTEAFF,TGTGCCAGTAGTATAGCGTTGAACAGGGGCAACACTGAAGCTTTCTTT